A selection of T cell receptor beta chains follows, all from one sample in a study of T cells after yellow fever vaccination. TCRdb analysed the 5' RACE reads with MiXCR anew, one entry per CDR3 protein. The sample yields 250,000 to 300,000 distinct CDR3 sequences, approximately 12% seen once. The sequencing here drew on CD4+ T cells sorted from PBMCs, taken 45 days after the yellow fever booster vaccination. The receptors shown here come from a man aged 30 to 45 who received the YFV17D yellow fever vaccine. CDR3s include the opening cysteine and the closing phenylalanine or tryptophan. D genes are given only for firm matches. Rows may omit the clone size; those that give it use once, few, many or a size class.

clone size	V gene	D gene	J gene	CDR3 protein	CDR3 DNA
few	TRBV24-1	TRBD1	TRBJ2-1	CATSDIPGQAISNEQFF	TGTGCCACCAGTGACATTCCGGGACAGGCAATCTCCAATGAGCAGTTCTTC
few	TRBV3-1	NA	TRBJ1-1	CASSQGLGTTEAFF	TGTGCCAGCAGCCAAGGTTTGGGTACCACTGAAGCTTTCTTT
few	TRBV5-1	NA	TRBJ2-5	CASSLEGQETQYF	TGCGCCAGCAGCTTGGAAGGGCAAGAGACCCAGTACTTC
few	TRBV7-2	TRBD2	TRBJ2-1	CASRKTSGRVYNEQFF	TGTGCCAGCAGAAAGACTAGCGGGAGGGTCTACAATGAGCAGTTCTTC
NA	TRBV6-1	NA	TRBJ1-5	CASNSIKASNQPQHF	TGTGCCAGCAACTCAATTAAGGCTAGCAATCAGCCCCAGCATTTT
NA	TRBV7-9	NA	TRBJ1-1	CASSLESGLEAFF	TGTGCCAGCAGCTTAGAAAGTGGCCTTGAAGCTTTCTTT
many	TRBV6-5	TRBD1	TRBJ1-1	CASSFQQGSNTEAFF	TGTGCCAGCAGTTTCCAACAGGGGTCGAACACTGAAGCTTTCTTT
NA	TRBV20-1	NA	TRBJ2-5	CSARGGGVEGETQYF	TGCAGTGCTAGGGGGGGCGGGGTGGAAGGAGAGACCCAGTACTTC
NA	TRBV20-1	NA	TRBJ2-5	CSAPDHRRETQYF	TGCAGTGCACCGGACCATCGAAGGGAGACCCAGTACTTC
NA	TRBV30	NA	TRBJ2-7	CACDKAYEQYF	TGTGCCTGTGATAAGGCCTACGAGCAGTACTTC
many	TRBV4-2	TRBD2	TRBJ2-5	CASSQGGLAYRGETQYF	TGTGCCAGCAGCCAAGGGGGACTAGCGTATAGAGGAGAGACCCAGTACTTC
NA	TRBV20-1	NA	TRBJ2-3	CSARIFGTDTQYF	TGCAGTGCACGGATTTTTGGCACAGATACGCAGTATTTT
NA	TRBV11-3	NA	TRBJ1-6	CASSLTGTNSPLHF	TGTGCCAGCAGCCTCACAGGGACTAATTCACCCCTCCACTTT
few	TRBV29-1	NA	TRBJ2-5	CSVLWGNLRGGETQYF	TGCAGCGTTTTATGGGGGAACCTCAGGGGAGGAGAGACCCAGTACTTC
NA	TRBV21-1	NA	TRBJ2-7	CATTNRRESPFEQYF	TGTGCCACCACAAACCGTCGGGAGTCCCCCTTCGAGCAGTACTTC
NA	TRBV20-1	NA	TRBJ2-7	CSAASGTPYEQYF	TGCAGTGCCGCCTCCGGGACACCCTACGAGCAGTACTTC
NA	TRBV5-4	NA	TRBJ2-7	CASSADRYEQYF	TGTGCCAGCAGCGCAGACAGGTACGAGCAGTACTTC
few	TRBV2	NA	TRBJ1-1	CASSEEGHRTEAFF	TGTGCCAGCAGTGAAGAGGGACACCGGACTGAAGCTTTCTTT
few	TRBV6-2/TRBV6-3	NA	TRBJ2-7	CASSFKRAYEQYF	TGTGCCAGCAGTTTTAAGAGGGCCTACGAGCAGTACTTC
many	TRBV11-2	NA	TRBJ2-6	CASSLEGRQGPKGANVLTF	TGTGCCAGCAGCTTAGAGGGTAGGCAAGGGCCGAAGGGGGCCAACGTCCTGACTTTC
NA	TRBV10-2	NA	TRBJ2-7	CASSEALARHEQYF	TGCGCCAGCAGTGAGGCCCTAGCGCGCCACGAGCAGTACTTC
NA	TRBV10-3	TRBD2	TRBJ2-1	CAISAGTSGNNEQFF	TGTGCCATCAGTGCCGGGACTAGCGGAAACAATGAGCAGTTCTTC
many	TRBV5-6	NA	TRBJ2-7	CASSLGGDLYEQYF	TGTGCCAGCAGCTTGGGAGGGGATCTCTACGAGCAGTACTTC
few	TRBV28	TRBD2	TRBJ2-3	CASPPRSGGTPDTQYF	TGTGCCAGCCCCCCCCGATCGGGAGGCACCCCAGATACGCAGTATTTT
NA	TRBV28	NA	TRBJ1-5	CASSLRTQPQHF	TGTGCCAGCAGTTTACGTACTCAGCCCCAGCATTTT
NA	TRBV5-1	NA	TRBJ2-7	CASSLAVEYYEQYF	TGCGCCAGCAGCTTGGCGGTCGAATACTACGAGCAGTACTTC
few	TRBV4-3	TRBD2	TRBJ2-2	CASSQDGGDGELFF	TGCGCCAGCAGCCAAGATGGGGGGGACGGGGAGCTGTTTTTT
NA	TRBV9	NA	TRBJ2-3	CASSVGWRDDTQYF	TGTGCCAGCAGCGTAGGGTGGCGGGATGATACGCAGTATTTT
many	TRBV4-3	NA	TRBJ2-5	CASSQETRSQGWTQYF	TGCGCCAGCAGCCAAGAGACCCGGAGTCAGGGCTGGACCCAGTACTTC